This T cell receptor (beta chain) stems from a study of blood T cell repertoires in COVID-19. Background on the study: Donors in the United States, Italy and Spain gave samples during acute or convalescent COVID-19. Sources were T cells, B-cell-depleted T cells, or PBMCs; the material itself was cDNA or gDNA.

In the original analysis: Reference gene primer amplification gave estimated nucleated cell counts. Using immunoSEQ multiplex PCR, the repertoire was profiled, and TCRdb retains in-frame clones only, with some absent. D and trimming were read from the DNA, whereas the V and J calls and clone size are those reported in that table. The sample comprises over 70,000 clones, 70% to 85% of which are singletons, and 4% to 5% rests with the top ten. This CDR3 has 15 amino acids. Germline CDR1 is SGHNT and CDR2 is YENEEA. Trimming removed 4 bases from V and 2 bases from J, with 13 bases in between. The sequence derives from an older woman with acute or convalescent COVID-19. Sequences were obtained from peripheral blood. The rearrangement joins TRBV11-3 to TRBJ2-3; perhaps TRBD2 as D (6 bases). CDR3 nucleotides: TGTGCCAGCAGCTGGGGACTCGATCACACAGATACGCAGTATTTT. Translating it yields CASSWGLDHTDTQYF.